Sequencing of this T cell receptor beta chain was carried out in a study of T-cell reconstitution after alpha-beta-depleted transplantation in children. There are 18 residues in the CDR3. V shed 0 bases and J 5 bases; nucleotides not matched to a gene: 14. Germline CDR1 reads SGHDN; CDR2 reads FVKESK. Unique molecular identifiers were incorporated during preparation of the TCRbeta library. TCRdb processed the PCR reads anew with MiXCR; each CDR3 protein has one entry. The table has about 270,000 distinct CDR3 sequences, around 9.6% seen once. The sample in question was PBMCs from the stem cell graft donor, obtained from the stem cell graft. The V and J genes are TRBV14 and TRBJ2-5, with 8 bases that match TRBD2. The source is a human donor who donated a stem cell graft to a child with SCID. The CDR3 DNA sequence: TGTGCCAGCAGCCAAGATAGGGCACTAGCGGCTTGGGGGGAGACCCAGTACTTC. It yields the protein CASSQDRALAAWGETQYF.